The rows below give T cell receptor beta chains drawn from one sample of a study of blood T cell repertoires in COVID-19. The protocol was immunoSEQ multiplex PCR, while the TCRdb copy is restricted to in-frame clones and leaves out a portion. Among over 250,000 clones listed, 80% to 90% were seen once. The sequenced sample was peripheral blood. Receptors were obtained from a woman aged 70-85 years with COVID-19, enrolled during active disease. Both conserved end residues are part of each CDR3. The D gene is left open where the match is weak. Clone size is stated in some rows and not others, as once, few, many or a class when expanded.

D	V	size	length	J	CDR3	DNA
TRBD2	TRBV11-2	.	15	TRBJ2-1	CASSVQRGSYNEQFF	TGTGCCAGCAGCGTCCAGCGGGGCTCCTACAATGAGCAGTTCTTC
TRBD1	TRBV6-6	few	18	TRBJ2-7	CASSRLTFTGTGSYEQYF	TGTGCCAGCAGTCGTCTCACTTTTACCGGGACAGGGTCCTACGAGCAGTACTTC
.	TRBV7-9	.	13	TRBJ2-5	CASSYQGYETQYF	TGTGCCAGCAGCTATCAGGGGTACGAGACCCAGTACTTC
.	TRBV2	.	14	TRBJ1-4	CASRYSATNEKLFF	TGTGCCAGCAGATACAGTGCAACTAATGAAAAACTGTTTTTT
TRBD1	TRBV5-4	few	17	TRBJ1-1	CASSLGSGGFRSTEAFF	TGTGCCAGCAGCTTGGGGTCAGGGGGGTTCCGTAGCACTGAAGCTTTCTTT
TRBD2	TRBV5-1	.	15	TRBJ2-5	CASSLMRGGVETQYF	TGCGCCAGCAGCTTGATGCGGGGGGGCGTGGAGACCCAGTACTTC
.	TRBV19	.	15	TRBJ1-2	CASSISKGANYGYTF	TGTGCCAGTAGTATTTCGAAGGGGGCTAACTATGGCTACACCTTC
.	TRBV7-7	.	15	TRBJ1-4	CASSSQSGGIEKLFF	TGTGCCAGCAGCTCGCAGTCGGGAGGGATTGAAAAACTGTTTTTT
TRBD2	TRBV12-3/TRBV12-4	.	13	TRBJ2-5	CASRPGGTETQYF	TGTGCCAGCAGACCGGGGGGTACGGAGACCCAGTACTTC
TRBD1	TRBV7-2	.	14	TRBJ1-2	CASSTGQASYGYTF	TGTGCCAGCAGTACGGGACAGGCCAGCTATGGCTACACCTTC
TRBD1	TRBV27	.	18	TRBJ1-6	CASSYRQGAYSYNSPLHF	TGTGCCAGCAGTTACCGACAGGGAGCATACTCCTATAATTCACCCCTCCACTTT
.	TRBV29-1	.	13	TRBJ1-1	CSVEAGLYTEAFF	TGCAGCGTTGAGGCAGGACTTTACACTGAAGCTTTCTTT
TRBD2	TRBV11-3	.	13	TRBJ2-5	CASSGGGEETQYF	TGTGCCAGCAGTGGCGGGGGGGAAGAGACCCAGTACTTC
TRBD2	TRBV9	.	13	TRBJ2-3	CASTKTSGSTQYF	TGTGCCAGCACCAAGACTAGCGGTTCTACGCAGTATTTT
.	TRBV10-3	.	13	TRBJ2-2	CAISPTIAGELFF	TGTGCCATCAGTCCCACGATAGCCGGGGAGCTGTTTTTT
.	TRBV7-2	.	15	TRBJ1-5	CASSTTGYSNQPQHF	TGTGCCAGCAGCACAACAGGGTATAGCAATCAGCCCCAGCATTTT
TRBD2	TRBV23-1	.	13	TRBJ2-3	CAARPSGVNTQYF	TGCGCCGCACGTCCTAGCGGGGTAAATACGCAGTATTTT
.	TRBV5-1	.	13	TRBJ2-1	CASSPDTYNEQFF	TGCGCCAGCAGCCCGGACACTTACAATGAGCAGTTCTTC
.	TRBV6-6	few	15	TRBJ1-4	CASSYGGAGREKLFF	TGTGCCAGCAGTTACGGGGGGGCGGGTCGTGAAAAACTGTTTTTT
.	TRBV6-4	.	13	TRBJ2-3	CASSSLRGDTQYF	TGTGCCAGCAGTTCGCTAAGGGGAGATACGCAGTATTTT
.	TRBV6-5	once	12	TRBJ1-2	CASRLEEGGYTF	TGTGCCAGCAGGTTGGAGGAGGGTGGCTACACCTTC
.	TRBV6-2/TRBV6-3	.	15	TRBJ1-5	CASSRTGTSNQPQHF	TGTGCCAGCAGTCGTACAGGGACAAGCAATCAGCCCCAGCATTTT
.	TRBV6-5	.	14	TRBJ1-2	CASSYVEKSYGYTF	TGTGCCAGCAGTTACGTCGAGAAGTCATATGGCTACACCTTC
.	TRBV4-1	.	14	TRBJ1-6	CASSHDGRGQVLHF	TGCGCCAGCAGCCACGACGGGAGGGGTCAGGTCCTCCACTTT
TRBD2	TRBV28	.	15	TRBJ2-2	CASYPGTKNTGELFF	TGTGCCTCATACCCCGGGACTAAGAACACCGGGGAGCTGTTTTTT
.	TRBV2	.	15	TRBJ2-6	CASSEGPLGANVLTF	TGTGCCAGCAGCGAGGGCCCTCTCGGGGCCAACGTCCTGACTTTC
TRBD1	TRBV19	.	17	TRBJ1-5	CASSIFPGQGLNQPQHF	TGTGCCAGTAGTATCTTCCCGGGACAGGGGCTGAATCAGCCCCAGCATTTT
.	TRBV15	.	16	TRBJ1-5	CATSRDRRGSGQPQHF	TGTGCCACCAGCAGAGATCGTCGGGGAAGTGGACAGCCCCAGCATTTT
TRBD2	TRBV19	once	17	TRBJ2-3	CASSPGLAGVYTDTQYF	TGTGCCAGTAGTCCTGGACTAGCGGGGGTTTACACAGATACGCAGTATTTT
TRBD2	TRBV4-1	.	18	TRBJ2-2	CASSQDLAGYGNTGELFF	TGCGCCAGCAGCCAAGACCTAGCGGGGTATGGGAACACCGGGGAGCTGTTTTTT
.	TRBV11-3	once	13	TRBJ2-2	CASSFAQTGELFF	TGTGCCAGCAGCTTTGCTCAGACCGGGGAGCTGTTTTTT
.	TRBV28	.	11	TRBJ1-1	CASSQLGGAFF	TGTGCCAGCAGTCAATTAGGGGGTGCTTTCTTT
.	TRBV6-6	.	14	TRBJ2-7	CASSYFVGSYEQYF	TGTGCCAGCAGTTACTTTGTAGGGAGCTACGAGCAGTACTTC
.	TRBV4-3	.	14	TRBJ1-1	CASSQDSGDTEAFF	TGCGCCAGCAGCCAAGATTCAGGGGACACTGAAGCTTTCTTT
TRBD1	TRBV28	.	16	TRBJ1-1	CASSLFRQGGRTEAFF	TGTGCCAGCAGTTTATTTCGGCAGGGGGGCCGAACTGAAGCTTTCTTT
TRBD2	TRBV7-2	.	11	TRBJ2-3	CAGGGADTQYF	TGTGCCGGCGGGGGGGCAGATACGCAGTATTTT
.	TRBV27	.	14	TRBJ1-2	CASKFTGHNYGYTF	TGTGCCAGCAAATTCACCGGACATAACTATGGCTACACCTTC
.	TRBV4-2	once	15	TRBJ2-5	CASSRASADQETQYF	TGTGCCAGCAGCCGGGCCTCGGCCGACCAAGAGACCCAGTACTTC
TRBD1	TRBV7-3	.	15	TRBJ2-3	CASSRQGLSTDTQYF	TGTGCCAGCAGCAGACAGGGCCTTAGCACAGATACGCAGTATTTT
TRBD2	TRBV27	.	15	TRBJ2-1	CASSEKAGAYNEQFF	TGTGCCAGCAGTGAAAAAGCGGGGGCGTACAATGAGCAGTTCTTC
TRBD1	TRBV9	.	15	TRBJ1-2	CASSVGGGGAYGYTF	TGTGCCAGCAGCGTAGGAGGAGGGGGCGCCTATGGCTACACCTTC
TRBD1	TRBV23-1	.	15	TRBJ1-2	CASTPRDRDNYGYTF	TGCGCCAGCACCCCCCGGGACAGGGATAACTATGGCTACACCTTC
TRBD1	TRBV19	.	14	TRBJ1-2	CASTEGQGFYGYTF	TGTGCCAGTACCGAGGGACAGGGGTTCTATGGCTACACCTTC
TRBD1	TRBV19	.	16	TRBJ1-5	CASSIVTGARGQPQHF	TGTGCCAGTAGTATAGTAACAGGGGCGCGGGGTCAGCCCCAGCATTTT